Listed here are 28 T cell receptor beta chains from one sample, sequenced in a study of shared clonotypes between healthy human individuals. Assay: immunoSEQ multiplex PCR; the TCRdb copy retains only in-frame clones and omits some. The sample has about 2 million clones, about 95% seen once. CD45RO-negative, CCR7-selected cells formed the naive CD8 fraction, which excluded terminally differentiated effector memory CD45RA+ cells. The specimen was naive CD8+ T cells sorted from blood. The receptors originated from a man between 18 and 35 years old in good health.

The chain employs TRBV30 and TRBJ2-7; D not certain. Germline V CDR1 and CDR2: GTSNPN, SVGIG (reference sequence). V gave up 1 base and J gave up 2 bases, with 12 bases separating them. This CDR3 is built from 14 residues. The CDR3 loop is CAWSESPDPYEQYF. DNA for the CDR3: TGTGCCTGGAGTGAAAGTCCAGACCCCTACGAGCAGTACTTC.

The genes are TRBV10-3 and TRBJ1-1; D is unresolved. The germline V gene has CDR1 ENHRY and CDR2 SYGVKD. The V end was cut by 6 bases, the J end by 0 bases, with 11 bases between. This CDR3 is built from 14 residues. The chain's CDR3 is CAIRPVDMNTEAFF. DNA for the CDR3: TGTGCCATCAGGCCAGTCGACATGAACACTGAAGCTTTCTTT.

This chain uses TRBV4-1 with TRBJ2-5; weak D call: TRBD1 (5 bases). This CDR3 spans 15 amino acids. The V and J ends lost 5 bases and 4 bases respectively, with 17 bases between them. CDR1 and CDR2 (germline): MGHRA, YSYEKL. This CDR3 reads CASSLEAGWLETQYF. For the CDR3, the DNA is TGCGCCAGCAGCTTAGAGGCAGGGTGGTTAGAGACCCAGTACTTC.

This clone was counted a few times. This CDR3 is also generated by other DNA sequences in the sample. This sequence joins TRBV27 and TRBJ2-7, with D possibly matching TRBD2 (6 bases). The CDR3 has 13 residues. Germline V gives CDR1 MNHEY, CDR2 SMNVEV (reference sequence). V was shortened by 3 bases and J by 2 bases, with 8 bases between the two germline ends. CDR3 in amino acids: CASSLAGPYEQYF. CDR3 sequence (DNA): TGTGCCAGCAGTTTGGCGGGGCCCTACGAGCAGTACTTC.

The chain recombines TRBV4-1 with TRBJ1-2; 7 nucleotides align to TRBD1. Per germline, CDR1 MGHRA and CDR2 YSYEKL. This CDR3 region has 18 residues. Trimming cost V 0 bases and J 5 bases; bases outside gene matches: 15. CDR3 sequence: CASSQEFPRDRTFYGYTF. CDR3 bases: TGCGCCAGCAGCCAAGAATTTCCGCGGGACAGAACTTTTTATGGCTACACCTTC.

The genes are TRBV9 and TRBJ1-4; D gene ambiguous. The V end was cut by 4 bases, the J end by 0 bases, with 7 bases between. CDR3 length: 14 residues. CDR1 is SGDLS, CDR2 YYNGEE, per germline. Here the CDR3 DNA reads TGTGCCAGCAGCTCCTTTGCAACTAATGAAAAACTGTTTTTT. This codes for CASSSFATNEKLFF.

The chain links TRBV18 to TRBJ2-5, with 7 bases identical to TRBD2. Germline CDR1 reads KGHSH; CDR2 reads LQKENI. After removal of 5 bases from V and 1 base from J, the junction contained 19 bases not matched to a gene. The CDR3 spans 19 residues. The CDR3 DNA is TGTGCCAGCTCATCGAGCGGGACTACCGATTATTCATTCCAAGAGACCCAGTACTTC. Translated: CASSSSGTTDYSFQETQYF.

The J gene is TRBJ1-5, the V gene TRBV11-2; D is perhaps TRBD1 (6 bases). Germline-derived CDR1 and CDR2 are SGHAT and FQNNGV. The CDR3 runs to 13 residues. The V gene lost 6 bases and the J gene lost 7 bases, with 13 bases spanning the gap. Here the CDR3 DNA reads TGTGCCAGCAGTACTGGGGGGCTCCAGCCCCAGCATTTT. Its protein product is CASSTGGLQPQHF.

About this clone: At one end, the junction sequence differs from germline, possibly due to a read error. The CDR3 nucleotides are TGTGCTAGCATCCCAGGGCGGTTTTACTACAATGAGCAGTTCTTC. This encodes CASIPGRFYYNEQFF. The chain carries TRBV7-7 and TRBJ2-1; tentative D call: TRBD1 (5 bases). The CDR3 length is 15 residues. Per the germline V gene, CDR1 is SSHAT and CDR2 is FNYEAQ (reference sequence).

This clone showed up just once. The chain uses TRBV5-4 and TRBJ2-7; 11 bases align to TRBD2. CDR3 length equals 15 residues. Looked up from germline, CDR1 is SGHNT and CDR2 is YYREEE (reference sequence). V was pared by 1 base and J by 4 bases, with 4 bases of the junction left unmatched. The CDR3 loop reads CASSLTSGSFYEQYF. The CDR3 region has the DNA TGTGCCAGCAGCTTGACTAGCGGGAGTTTTTACGAGCAGTACTTC.

This sequence joins TRBV7-9 and TRBJ2-3; 8 positions agree with TRBD1. The junction had 7 bases not matched to a gene; V was cut back by 5 bases and J by 3 bases. CDR3 size: 15 residues. Germline assignment: CDR1 SEHNR and CDR2 FQNEAQ (reference sequence). The CDR3 loop is CASSPGQGGTDTQYF. CDR3 coding DNA: TGTGCCAGCAGCCCCGGACAGGGTGGAACAGATACGCAGTATTTT.

V and J are TRBV7-9 and TRBJ1-2; maybe TRBD1 (5 bases). The CDR3 has 17 amino acids. CDR1 and CDR2 (germline): SEHNR, FQNEAQ (reference sequence). V was pared by 5 bases and J by 3 bases, with 22 bases between. The CDR3 is CASSADSAHIGYYGYTF. The DNA of the CDR3 is TGTGCCAGCAGCGCCGACAGCGCCCATATAGGGTACTATGGCTACACCTTC.

CDR3 sequence (DNA): TGTGCCAGCAGTTTCGCCGAGACCCAGTACTTC. Its protein is CASSFAETQYF. V is TRBV27 and J is TRBJ2-5; no clear D. CDR3 length equals 11 residues. Trimming removed 3 bases from V and 5 bases from J, with 4 bases in between. The germline gives CDR1 MNHEY, CDR2 SMNVEV (reference sequence).

This clone was counted a few times. J is TRBJ2-3 and V is TRBV4-3, with D tentatively TRBD1 (6 bases). V dropped 3 bases and J dropped 3 bases, with 13 bases sitting between them. The CDR3 runs 15 residues. The germline gives CDR1 LGHNA, CDR2 YSLEER. In DNA form, the CDR3 reads TGCGCCAGCAGCCATGGGGCCACAGGGACAGATACGCAGTATTTT. Its translation is CASSHGATGTDTQYF.

The rearrangement links TRBV6-1 to TRBJ2-7; the D call may be TRBD1 or TRBD2 (7 bases each). V was cut by 7 bases and J by 9 bases, with 22 bases left in between. The CDR3 is made up of 14 amino acids. Per germline, CDR1 MNHNS and CDR2 SASEGT. DNA for the CDR3: TGTGCCAGCACTTTATTGACAGGGACGGGAGGGCAGTACTTC. Its protein product is CASTLLTGTGGQYF.

The chain recombines TRBV4-1 with TRBJ2-7; unclear D gene. CDR3 length: 14 residues. CDR1 and CDR2 (germline): MGHRA, YSYEKL. Trimming removed 4 bases at V and 3 bases at J, with 13 bases between. CDR3 nucleotides: TGCGCCAGCAGCCTCTCGGCCTCGATCTACGAGCAGTACTTC. Translating gives CASSLSASIYEQYF.

This clone was found once. The J gene is TRBJ2-5, the V gene TRBV7-9; D gene uncertain. The CDR3 covers 13 residues. CDR1 and CDR2 from the germline V gene are SEHNR and FQNEAQ (reference sequence). The V gene lost 5 bases and the J gene lost 5 bases, with 12 bases spanning the gap. The CDR3 sequence: CASSTEERETQYF. The CDR3, as DNA: TGTGCCAGCAGCACAGAAGAACGGGAGACCCAGTACTTC.

This chain joins TRBV4-1 and TRBJ1-5; no firm D call. CDR3 length: 15 residues. Germline V gene data show CDR1 as MGHRA and CDR2 as YSYEKL. V was clipped by 1 base and J by 4 bases, with 11 bases between them. In nucleotides, the CDR3 is TGCGCCAGCAGCCAAGGTTCGGTCGATAATCAGCCCCAGCATTTT. Translated: CASSQGSVDNQPQHF.

The V and J genes are TRBV18 and TRBJ2-1, with D unclear. Deletions cut 9 bases from V and 5 bases from J, with 5 bases between. Looked up from germline, CDR1 is KGHSH and CDR2 is LQKENI. CDR3 length: 10 amino acids. The CDR3 DNA reads as TGTGCCAGTCGGGACAATGAGCAGTTCTTC. Its translation is CASRDNEQFF.

The V gene is TRBV18, the J gene TRBJ2-1; 11 bases are shared with TRBD1. Germline CDR1 is KGHSH and CDR2 is LQKENI. The ends lost 3 bases at V and 15 bases at J; junction bases unmatched: 7. CDR3 length: 13 amino acids. As DNA, the CDR3 is TGTGCCAGCTCACCTTCCGGGACAGGGGGGCCGTTCTTC. Amino acid sequence: CASSPSGTGGPFF.

This chain connects TRBV30 to TRBJ1-1, with TRBD1 as a possible D gene (5 bases). This CDR3 is 13 amino acids long. V was pared by 5 bases and J by 2 bases, with 12 bases between. From germline, CDR1 is GTSNPN and CDR2 SVGIG (reference sequence). CDR3 nucleotides: TGTGCCTGGGAAGGGGTCCCTAACACTGAAGCTTTCTTT. This gives the protein CAWEGVPNTEAFF.

J is TRBJ2-7 and V is TRBV18; 7 bases fit TRBD1. This CDR3 comprises 16 residues. Looked up from germline, CDR1 is KGHSH and CDR2 is LQKENI. Trimming removed 6 bases from V and 3 bases from J; junction bases left unmatched: 14. CDR3 coding DNA: TGTGCCAGCTCTTCCCCCGACAGGGTAAGAATCTACGAGCAGTACTTC. This codes for CASSSPDRVRIYEQYF.

As to this clone: The same CDR3 can be traced to other DNA sequences in this sample. V and J are TRBV5-6 and TRBJ1-6, with no clear D. Germline V gene lookup returns CDR1 SGHDT and CDR2 YYEEEE. With 0 bases removed from V and 7 bases from J, the gap between germline ends came to 2 bases. The CDR3 is 12 amino acids. The CDR3 DNA sequence: TGTGCCAGCAGCTTGGGCAATTCACCCCTCCACTTT. It is translated as CASSLGNSPLHF.

The chain has TRBV5-1 and TRBJ1-4; a weak D match, TRBD1 (5 bases). The CDR3 totals 14 residues. Per germline, CDR1 SGHRS and CDR2 YFSETQ. Deletions cut 4 bases from V and 5 bases from J, with 12 bases between. As DNA, the CDR3 is TGCGCCAGCAGCGCGGGGACCTGGAATGAAAAACTGTTTTTT. Translation: CASSAGTWNEKLFF.

About this clone: The sample has other DNA sequences that encode this CDR3 too. J is TRBJ2-7 and V is TRBV7-2, with D uncertain. V lost 1 base and J 1 base, leaving 2 bases between the germline ends. CDR3 length equals 12 residues. Germline V gene sequence: CDR1 SGHTA, CDR2 FQGNSA. CDR3 protein: CASSLGSYEQYF. CDR3 bases: TGTGCCAGCAGCTTAGGATCCTACGAGCAGTACTTC.

As to this clone: This same CDR3 is encoded by further DNA sequences in the sample. The genes are TRBV19 and TRBJ2-7; D is perhaps TRBD1 (6 bases). The CDR3 runs 13 residues. Germline assignment: CDR1 LNHDA and CDR2 SQIVND (reference sequence). V was cut by 7 bases and J by 4 bases, with 14 bases left in between. The CDR3 spells CASTPGVGYEQYF. The CDR3 DNA is TGTGCCAGTACACCAGGGGTGGGGTACGAGCAGTACTTC. The whole variable domain, remainder taken from reference TRBV19 and TRBJ2-7, is DGGITQSPKYLFRKEGQNVTLSCEQNLNHDAMYWYRQDPGQGLRLIYYSQIVNDFQKGDIAEGYSVSREKKESFPLTVTSAQKNPTAFYLCASTPGVGYEQYFGPGTRLTVT.

This chain connects TRBV4-3 to TRBJ2-3; D is unresolved. CDR3 size: 16 residues. CDR1 and CDR2 (germline): LGHNA, YSLEER. Trimming pared 0 bases from V and 5 bases from J, leaving 15 bases between. The CDR3 coding sequence is TGCGCCAGCAGCCAAGATGGGTATGTAACATTAGATACGCAGTATTTT. Translating gives CASSQDGYVTLDTQYF.

This sequence joins TRBV28 and TRBJ2-7, with 10 bases lining up with TRBD1. Germline V CDR1 and CDR2: MDHEN, SYDVKM. The V segment lost 4 bases and the J segment 3 bases; nucleotides outside the gene matches: 6. The CDR3 is 15 amino acids. The CDR3 sequence is CASSSRTGGIYEQYF. The CDR3, as DNA: TGTGCCAGCAGTTCCCGGACAGGGGGTATCTACGAGCAGTACTTC.